This T cell receptor beta chain was recorded in a study of CD8+ T cells in alopecia areata (dated by TCRdb to 2017 to 2018). General notes on the study: Treated patients were enrolled in an open-label pilot trial of oral tofacitinib at 5 to 10 mg twice daily for moderate-to-severe alopecia areata. Clonality in the scalp was compared among normal scalp (n=4), patchy alopecia areata scalp (n=8), and alopecia totalis/universalis scalp (n=8). Human TCRbeta sequencing covered scalp tissue and sorted CD4+ and CD8+ peripheral blood T cells from patchy and totalis/universalis alopecia areata patients and healthy controls. The SALT score, which quantifies the percentage of affected scalp surface area, was used to measure disease severity in treated patients. In both human patients and the C3H/HeJ mouse model, the study applied high-throughput TCRbeta sequencing to look at T cell clonal expansion in alopecia areata. Patients on tofacitinib were biopsied at baseline and after 4 and 24 weeks of treatment, and several of the patients also had a later scalp biopsy. Tofacitinib was administered for 6 to 18 months, and 6 months of follow-up off drug were then conducted to assess delayed response and recurrence. RNA was obtained with the PAXgene miRNA kit for fixed scalp, the miRNeasy kit for PBMCs, and the RNeasy kit for mouse skin. TCRbeta CDR3 regions were amplified by immunoSEQ multiplex PCR using 35 Vbeta forward and 13 Jbeta reverse primers.

Paper-wide results and their limitations: Many expanded lesional clones were found to persist in scalp and blood during tofacitinib treatment, and relapse after treatment cessation may be partly explained by this persistence. Compared with mice, TCR sequences shared between patients were less clear, possibly partly because of HLA diversity across the patient population. Because the treated cohort was small and included a single nonresponder, larger studies are needed to assess links between baseline CD8+ expansion and response. Tofacitinib significantly lowered scalp clonality and the number of expanded CD8+ clones among the top 100 scalp clones. Resident alphabeta T cells in normal human skin are also sequenced, complicating scalp TCR repertoire analysis, unlike mouse skin dominated by gammadelta T cells. Compared with normal scalp, lesional scalp had higher clonality and more expanded CD8+ clones, particularly in alopecia totalis/universalis, a pattern that suggests antigenic drive.

According to the study, the label for this sample's time point signals: less than five weeks on oral tofacitinib. Read against the paper, the sample's treatment or condition label means: oral pan-JAK inhibitor, 5-10 mg twice daily. Lesional scalp punch biopsies and peripheral blood were collected from alopecia areata patients. PBMCs were separated by density centrifugation and stained for CD3, CD4 and CD8, after which CD4+ and CD8+ T cells were sorted on a FACSAria. About this clone: The target of this receptor is not known. Base quality data are lacking; no much larger clone is found one base away.

Trimming takes 7 bases from V and 8 bases from J, and the germline ends sit 9 bases apart. The CDR3 measures 12 amino acids from cysteine to phenylalanine. Kept here is only the CDR3 DNA, which spans 36 bases and is read in frame from base 1. CDR1 and CDR2, per the germline V gene, are SGHTA and FQGNSA. Libraries were built with the immunoSEQ multiplex PCR assay. To provide template for TCR sequencing, every sample had RNA extracted and reverse transcribed into cDNA. First-strand cDNA was synthesized using SuperScript III with a 2:1 mix of oligo-dT and random hexamers. Amplification bias was assessed with a synthetic immune receptor repertoire, and residual bias was removed computationally. As for the original processing: Raw reads were preprocessed for error removal, and CDR3 was defined according to IMGT conventions as running from the conserved cysteine to phenylalanine. Clonality was calculated as 1 minus Shannon entropy normalized by log2 of the number of productive unique TCRs. Scalp TCRbeta sequences were cross-referenced with sorted blood CD4 and CD8 repertoires so that the CD4 or CD8 identity of scalp clones could be inferred. Held by TCRdb, this immuneACCESS table contains in-frame sequences only and omits some clones. Under half of the omission traces to an unresolved V gene where checked; the cause of the rest is unknown. That table is the source of V, J and clone size, and D and trimming were worked out from the DNA. The sample table contains 200,000 to 250,000 clones; only one count was recorded for about 57% of them. 1.6% of the sample rests with the top ten.

This clonotype was sampled from a human donor with alopecia areata. The chain is assembled from TRBV7-2 and TRBJ1-6, with no confident D gene call. Sequences were derived from CD4+ T cells sorted from blood, sampled at week 4, from a patient treated with tofacitinib. The base sequence is TGTGCCAGCAAGTCATCCGATTCACCCCTCCACTTT. Its protein reads: CASKSSDSPLHF.